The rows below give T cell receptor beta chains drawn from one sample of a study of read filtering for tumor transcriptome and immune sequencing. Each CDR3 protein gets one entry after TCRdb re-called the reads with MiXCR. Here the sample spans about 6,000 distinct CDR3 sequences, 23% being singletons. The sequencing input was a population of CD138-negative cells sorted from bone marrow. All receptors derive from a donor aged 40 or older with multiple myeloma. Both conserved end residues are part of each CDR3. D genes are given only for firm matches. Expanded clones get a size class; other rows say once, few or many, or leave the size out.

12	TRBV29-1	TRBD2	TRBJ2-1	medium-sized	CSVSREVNEQFF	TGCAGCGTTTCGCGGGAGGTCAATGAGCAGTTCTTC
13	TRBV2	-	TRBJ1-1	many	CASSGFMNTEAFF	TGTGCCAGCAGTGGCTTCATGAACACTGAAGCTTTCTTT
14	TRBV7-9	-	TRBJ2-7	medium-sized	CASSPEDSSYEQYF	TGTGCCAGCAGCCCGGAGGACAGCTCCTACGAGCAGTACTTC
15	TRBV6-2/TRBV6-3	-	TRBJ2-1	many	CASSYVSLGYNEQFF	TGTGCCAGCAGTTACGTCAGTTTAGGCTACAATGAGCAGTTCTTC
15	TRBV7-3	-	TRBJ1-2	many	CASSLTPGTRADYTF	TGTGCCAGCAGCTTAACCCCCGGGACAAGGGCCGACTACACCTTC
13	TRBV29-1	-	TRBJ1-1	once	CSVPRGAYTEAFF	TGCAGCGTTCCCCGGGGGGCTTACACTGAGGCTTTCTTT
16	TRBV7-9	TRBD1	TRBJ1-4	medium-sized	CASSLRDRGANEKLFF	TGTGCCAGCAGCTTAAGGGACAGGGGCGCTAATGAAAAACTGTTTTTT
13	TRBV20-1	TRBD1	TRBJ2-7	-	CSAAGTGDYEQYF	TGCAGTGCTGCCGGGACAGGGGACTACGAGCAGTACTTC
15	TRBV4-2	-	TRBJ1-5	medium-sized	CASSRVEGDDQPQHF	TGTGCCAGCAGCCGGGTCGAGGGGGACGATCAGCCCCAGCATTTT
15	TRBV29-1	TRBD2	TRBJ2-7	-	CSVEEPAGGMYERYF	TGCAGCGTTGAAGAGCCAGCGGGAGGAATGTACGAGCGGTACTTC
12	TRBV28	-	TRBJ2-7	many	CATLDGPYEQYF	TGTGCCACCCTGGACGGCCCCTACGAGCAGTACTTC
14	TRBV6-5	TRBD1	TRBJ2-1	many	CASTYRQGANERFF	TGTGCTAGCACATATAGACAGGGGGCAAATGAGCGGTTCTTC
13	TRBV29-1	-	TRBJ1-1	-	CSVETGIGTEAFF	TGCAGCGTTGAGACAGGTATCGGGACTGAAGCTTTCTTT
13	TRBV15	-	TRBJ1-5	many	CATGRGVNQPQHF	TGTGCCACCGGCCGTGGGGTCAATCAGCCCCAGCATTTT
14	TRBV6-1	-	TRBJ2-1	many	CASSLGSSYNEQFF	TGTGCCAGCAGTCTGGGAAGCTCCTACAATGAGCAGTTCTTC
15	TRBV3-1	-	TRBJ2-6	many	CASSHLVRGANVLTF	TGTGCCAGCAGCCATTTGGTTCGTGGGGCCAACGTCCTGACTTTC
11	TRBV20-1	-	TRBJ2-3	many	CSATVLDTQYF	TGCAGTGCCACGGTGTTAGATACGCAGTATTTT
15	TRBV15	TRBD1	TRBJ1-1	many	CATGRAGTGDSEAFF	TGTGCCACCGGACGGGCCGGGACAGGAGACTCCGAAGCTTTCTTT
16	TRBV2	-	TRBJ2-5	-	CASSEALLAVQETQYF	TGTGCCAGCAGTGAAGCGCTTCTTGCGGTGCAAGAGACCCAGTACTTC
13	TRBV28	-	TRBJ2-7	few	CASTTQGWYEQYF	TGTGCCAGTACCACACAGGGCTGGTACGAGCAGTACTTC
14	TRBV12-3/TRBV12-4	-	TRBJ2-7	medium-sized	CASSFAGLTYEQYF	TGTGCCAGCAGTTTCGCGGGACTGACCTACGAGCAGTACTTC
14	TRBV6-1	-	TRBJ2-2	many	CASNPTDNTGELFF	TGTGCCAGCAACCCCACCGACAACACCGGGGAGCTGTTTTTT
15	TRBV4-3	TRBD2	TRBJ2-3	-	CAGSQEAGRSDTQYF	TGCGCCGGCAGCCAAGAAGCGGGGAGATCAGATACGCAGTATTTC
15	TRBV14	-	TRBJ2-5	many	CASSQDSGARETQYF	TGTGCCAGCAGCCAAGATTCGGGGGCACGAGAGACCCAGTACTTC
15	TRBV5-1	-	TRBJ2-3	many	CASSFSSGGTDTQYF	TGCGCCAGCAGCTTTTCATCCGGGGGTACAGATACGCAGTATTTT
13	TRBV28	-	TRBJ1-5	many	CASDGGGSQPQHF	TGTGCCAGCGACGGGGGGGGAAGTCAGCCCCAGCATTTT
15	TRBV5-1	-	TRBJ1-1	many	CASSFWEGMNTEAFF	TGCGCCAGCAGCTTTTGGGAAGGGATGAACACTGAAGCTTTCTTT
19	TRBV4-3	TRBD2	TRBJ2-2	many	CASSQDSVAGGLNTGELFF	TGCGCCAGCAGCCAAGACTCGGTAGCGGGGGGACTGAACACCGGGGAGCTGTTTTTT
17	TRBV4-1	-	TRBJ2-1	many	CASSQALLTGGYNEQFF	TGCGCCAGCAGCCAAGCCCTCCTGACGGGCGGCTACAATGAGCAGTTCTTC
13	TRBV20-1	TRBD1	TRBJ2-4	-	CGARDRVKSIQYF	TGCGGTGCTAGAGACAGGGTAAAAAGCATTCAGTACTTC
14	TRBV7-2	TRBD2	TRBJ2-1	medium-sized	CASSSGLAANEQFF	TGTGCCAGCAGCTCGGGACTAGCGGCCAATGAGCAGTTCTTC
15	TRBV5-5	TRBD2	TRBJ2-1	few	CASSLKTGGSNEQFF	TGTGCCAGCAGCTTGAAGACGGGAGGTTCAAATGAGCAGTTCTTC
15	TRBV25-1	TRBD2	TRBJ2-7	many	CASSPGLAGDDEQYF	TGTGCCAGCAGTCCAGGACTAGCGGGAGACGACGAGCAGTACTTC
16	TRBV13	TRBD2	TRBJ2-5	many	CASSLRGLAGGETQYF	TGTGCCAGCAGCTTAAGGGGACTAGCGGGTGGAGAGACCCAGTACTTC
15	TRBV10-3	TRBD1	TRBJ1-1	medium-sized	CAISPGTGGLAEAFF	TGTGCCATCAGCCCGGGGACAGGGGGCTTGGCTGAAGCTTTCTTT
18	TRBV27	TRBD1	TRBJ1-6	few	CASSLDYPTTGENSPLHF	TGTGCCAGCAGTCTCGACTACCCAACGACAGGGGAGAATTCACCCCTCCACTTT
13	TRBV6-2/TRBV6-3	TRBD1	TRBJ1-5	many	CASSRQGGQPQHF	TGTGCCAGCAGTCGACAGGGCGGACAGCCCCAGCATTTT